This is a list of T cell receptor beta chains from one sample in a study of blood T cell repertoires in COVID-19. Using immunoSEQ multiplex PCR, the repertoire was profiled, and TCRdb retains in-frame clones only, with some absent. The repertoire includes about 240,000 clones, around 88% of them detected once, and 3% to 4% sits in the top ten. Sample: PBMCs or T cells enriched from blood (not recorded which). The source is a woman in her thirties or forties with acute COVID-19. Each CDR3 is given with its conserved first and last residue. A D gene is named only where the DNA matches it firmly. The size of a clone is reported for some rows only, either as once, few or many, or as a class for expanded clones.

V gene: TRBV19
D gene: .
clone size: .
J gene: TRBJ1-4
CDR3 protein: CASSWKQGANEKLFF
CDR3 DNA: TGTGCCAGTAGCTGGAAACAGGGCGCTAATGAAAAACTGTTTTTT

V gene: TRBV6-5
D gene: TRBD2
clone size: .
J gene: TRBJ2-7
CDR3 protein: CASITSGSSEQYF
CDR3 DNA: TGTGCCAGCATTACTAGCGGGAGTAGCGAGCAGTACTTC

V gene: TRBV15
D gene: .
clone size: .
J gene: TRBJ2-3
CDR3 protein: CATSRDYSNTDTQYF
CDR3 DNA: TGTGCCACCAGCAGAGACTACTCTAACACAGATACGCAGTATTTT

V gene: TRBV18
D gene: .
clone size: .
J gene: TRBJ2-4
CDR3 protein: CASSPGLENIQYF
CDR3 DNA: TGTGCCAGCTCACCGGGACTCGAAAACATTCAGTACTTC

V gene: TRBV4-1
D gene: .
clone size: .
J gene: TRBJ1-2
CDR3 protein: CASSQETVLSNYGYTF
CDR3 DNA: TGCGCCAGCAGCCAAGAGACAGTTTTATCCAACTATGGCTACACCTTC

V gene: TRBV29-1
D gene: TRBD2
clone size: .
J gene: TRBJ2-5
CDR3 protein: CSVEGGLAGEKYETQYF
CDR3 DNA: TGCAGCGTTGAGGGTGGACTAGCGGGAGAGAAGTACGAGACCCAGTACTTC

V gene: TRBV11-2
D gene: .
clone size: .
J gene: TRBJ1-1
CDR3 protein: CASSLALGPEAFF
CDR3 DNA: TGTGCCAGCAGCTTAGCTTTGGGCCCTGAAGCTTTCTTT

V gene: TRBV19
D gene: .
clone size: few
J gene: TRBJ1-5
CDR3 protein: CASSIPRDNQPQHF
CDR3 DNA: TGTGCCAGTAGTATACCCAGGGACAATCAGCCCCAGCATTTT

V gene: TRBV9
D gene: TRBD2
clone size: .
J gene: TRBJ2-1
CDR3 protein: CASSVQGLAGVNEQFF
CDR3 DNA: TGTGCCAGCAGCGTACAAGGACTAGCGGGAGTCAATGAGCAGTTCTTC

V gene: TRBV5-6
D gene: TRBD2
clone size: .
J gene: TRBJ2-1
CDR3 protein: CASTYRLAAYNEQFF
CDR3 DNA: TGTGCCAGCACCTACAGGCTAGCGGCCTACAATGAGCAGTTCTTC

V gene: TRBV4-2
D gene: .
clone size: .
J gene: TRBJ1-5
CDR3 protein: CASSQAAGANQPQHF
CDR3 DNA: TGTGCCAGCAGCCAAGCAGCAGGGGCAAATCAGCCCCAGCATTTT

V gene: TRBV29-1
D gene: TRBD1
clone size: .
J gene: TRBJ2-3
CDR3 protein: CSGGQGSVGDTQYF
CDR3 DNA: TGCAGCGGGGGACAGGGTTCGGTCGGGGATACGCAGTATTTT

V gene: TRBV7-2
D gene: TRBD2
clone size: .
J gene: TRBJ2-3
CDR3 protein: CASSSGLGLAGGLADTQYF
CDR3 DNA: TGTGCCAGCAGCTCAGGGCTGGGACTAGCGGGAGGCCTAGCGGATACGCAGTATTTT

V gene: TRBV27
D gene: .
clone size: once
J gene: TRBJ1-6
CDR3 protein: CASSSRPADSPLHF
CDR3 DNA: TGTGCCAGCAGTTCCCGTCCCGCGGATTCACCCCTCCACTTT

V gene: TRBV20-1
D gene: TRBD2
clone size: .
J gene: TRBJ2-5
CDR3 protein: CSASQLAGLAETQYF
CDR3 DNA: TGCAGTGCTAGTCAACTAGCGGGCCTCGCGGAGACCCAGTACTTC

V gene: TRBV4-1
D gene: TRBD1
clone size: .
J gene: TRBJ1-5
CDR3 protein: CASSQALQGGNQPQHF
CDR3 DNA: TGCGCCAGCAGCCAAGCCCTCCAGGGGGGAAATCAGCCCCAGCATTTT

V gene: TRBV11-3
D gene: .
clone size: .
J gene: TRBJ2-3
CDR3 protein: CASSRQTSTDTQYF
CDR3 DNA: TGTGCCAGCAGTCGACAGACTAGCACAGATACGCAGTATTTT

V gene: TRBV6-5
D gene: .
clone size: .
J gene: TRBJ2-7
CDR3 protein: CASSREDRTLEQYF
CDR3 DNA: TGTGCCAGCAGCCGAGAAGACCGGACTCTGGAGCAGTACTTC

V gene: TRBV7-9
D gene: TRBD1
clone size: .
J gene: TRBJ1-1
CDR3 protein: CASSLGDRVNTEAFF
CDR3 DNA: TGTGCCAGCAGCTTAGGGGACAGGGTGAACACTGAAGCTTTCTTT

V gene: TRBV5-4
D gene: TRBD1
clone size: .
J gene: TRBJ2-6
CDR3 protein: CASSLEGQGLGANVLTF
CDR3 DNA: TGTGCCAGCAGCTTGGAGGGACAGGGCTTGGGGGCCAACGTCCTGACTTTC

V gene: TRBV7-9
D gene: TRBD1
clone size: .
J gene: TRBJ1-4
CDR3 protein: CASSSWDRGQEKLFF
CDR3 DNA: TGTGCCAGCAGCTCCTGGGACAGGGGGCAAGAAAAACTGTTTTTT

V gene: TRBV7-9
D gene: .
clone size: .
J gene: TRBJ2-7
CDR3 protein: CASSLESGRGYEQYF
CDR3 DNA: TGTGCCAGCAGCTTAGAGTCCGGGCGGGGCTACGAGCAGTACTTC

V gene: TRBV6-5
D gene: .
clone size: few
J gene: TRBJ1-2
CDR3 protein: CASSNPRVIGGYTF
CDR3 DNA: TGTGCCAGCAGCAACCCCAGGGTAATTGGGGGCTACACCTTC

V gene: TRBV3-1/TRBV3-2
D gene: .
clone size: .
J gene: TRBJ2-7
CDR3 protein: CASSQVEELGRSYEQYF
CDR3 DNA: TGTGCCAGCAGCCAAGTGGAGGAGCTAGGACGCTCCTACGAGCAGTACTTC

V gene: TRBV3-1/TRBV3-2
D gene: .
clone size: few
J gene: TRBJ2-7
CDR3 protein: CASSQASYEQYF
CDR3 DNA: TGTGCCAGCAGCCAGGCCTCCTACGAGCAGTACTTC

V gene: TRBV19
D gene: TRBD2
clone size: .
J gene: TRBJ2-2
CDR3 protein: CASSQSGTNTGELFF
CDR3 DNA: TGTGCCAGTAGTCAAAGCGGGACGAACACCGGGGAGCTGTTTTTT

V gene: TRBV11-3
D gene: .
clone size: few
J gene: TRBJ1-4
CDR3 protein: CASSFGDELFF
CDR3 DNA: TGTGCCAGCAGCTTCGGGGATGAACTGTTTTTT

V gene: TRBV5-6
D gene: .
clone size: .
J gene: TRBJ1-4
CDR3 protein: CASSLRGWTNEKLFF
CDR3 DNA: TGTGCCAGCAGCCTGAGAGGGTGGACTAATGAAAAACTGTTTTTT

V gene: TRBV6-6
D gene: .
clone size: .
J gene: TRBJ2-4
CDR3 protein: CASSRFPGTLAKNIQYF
CDR3 DNA: TGTGCCAGCAGTCGATTTCCCGGGACACTAGCCAAAAACATTCAGTACTTC

V gene: TRBV7-2
D gene: TRBD1
clone size: .
J gene: TRBJ2-4
CDR3 protein: CASSFRGLQNIQYF
CDR3 DNA: TGTGCCAGCAGCTTCAGGGGGCTCCAAAACATTCAGTACTTC

V gene: TRBV4-2
D gene: TRBD2
clone size: .
J gene: TRBJ2-7
CDR3 protein: CASSQALLRGEQYF
CDR3 DNA: TGTGCCAGCAGCCAAGCTCTTCTGCGGGGGGAGCAGTACTTC

V gene: TRBV9
D gene: TRBD1
clone size: .
J gene: TRBJ1-2
CDR3 protein: CASSAEGQGFGYTF
CDR3 DNA: TGTGCCAGCAGCGCGGAGGGACAGGGTTTTGGCTACACCTTC

V gene: TRBV2
D gene: TRBD2
clone size: .
J gene: TRBJ2-1
CDR3 protein: CASRRTSGIFDEQFF
CDR3 DNA: TGTGCCAGCCGAAGGACTAGCGGGATTTTCGATGAGCAGTTCTTC

V gene: TRBV9
D gene: .
clone size: .
J gene: TRBJ2-2
CDR3 protein: CASSPSNTGELFF
CDR3 DNA: TGTGCCAGCAGCCCCTCGAACACCGGGGAGCTGTTTTTT

V gene: TRBV2
D gene: .
clone size: .
J gene: TRBJ2-1
CDR3 protein: CASAGGLNEQFF
CDR3 DNA: TGTGCCAGTGCAGGGGGACTTAATGAGCAGTTCTTC

V gene: TRBV5-8
D gene: .
clone size: .
J gene: TRBJ2-3
CDR3 protein: CASSTWDSRDTQYF
CDR3 DNA: TGTGCCAGCAGCACCTGGGACTCGAGGGATACGCAGTATTTT

V gene: TRBV29-1
D gene: .
clone size: once
J gene: TRBJ2-7
CDR3 protein: CSVEDGEGTHEQYF
CDR3 DNA: TGCAGCGTTGAAGACGGCGAGGGAACCCACGAGCAGTACTTC

V gene: TRBV7-9
D gene: TRBD2
clone size: .
J gene: TRBJ2-2
CDR3 protein: CASSIGLGGELFF
CDR3 DNA: TGTGCCAGCAGCATAGGACTAGGCGGGGAGCTGTTTTTT

V gene: TRBV19
D gene: .
clone size: few
J gene: TRBJ1-5
CDR3 protein: CASSTLSPGGNQPQHF
CDR3 DNA: TGTGCCAGTAGTACCCTAAGTCCCGGGGGAAATCAGCCCCAGCATTTT

V gene: TRBV6-5
D gene: TRBD2
clone size: .
J gene: TRBJ2-3
CDR3 protein: CAASGTTGTDTQYF
CDR3 DNA: TGTGCCGCATCAGGGACTACAGGCACAGATACGCAGTATTTT

V gene: TRBV3-1/TRBV3-2
D gene: TRBD1
clone size: .
J gene: TRBJ1-6
CDR3 protein: CASRGDRGRLAYNSPLHF
CDR3 DNA: TGTGCCAGCAGAGGGGACAGGGGGCGGCTTGCCTATAATTCACCCCTCCACTTT

V gene: TRBV6-5
D gene: TRBD2
clone size: .
J gene: TRBJ2-7
CDR3 protein: CASSYSRREGVEQYF
CDR3 DNA: TGTGCCAGCAGTTACTCGCGGCGGGAGGGCGTCGAGCAGTACTTC

V gene: TRBV3-1/TRBV3-2
D gene: .
clone size: .
J gene: TRBJ2-3
CDR3 protein: CASRPRGRSTDTQYF
CDR3 DNA: TGTGCCAGCAGGCCAAGAGGGAGGAGCACAGATACGCAGTATTTT